This T cell receptor beta chain was captured in a study of blood T cell repertoires in COVID-19 (dated by TCRdb to about 2020). About the full investigation: Samples from collaborators originated in the United States, Italy and Spain and spanned both the acute and convalescent phases of COVID-19. Deeply sampled blood TCRbeta repertoires from subjects exposed to, actively infected with, or recovered from COVID-19 were included in the dataset. The prospective study material was composed of cDNA or gDNA derived from T cells, B-cell-depleted T cells, or PBMCs. The repertoires were made available in a free public database intended to serve as a resource for research on the immune response to SARS-CoV-2. Samples came from the ongoing ImmuneRACE study (first 160 participants) plus 1,254 subjects from 6 global collaborators. Where available, HLA class I and class II types were taken from metadata supplied by the sample provider and were not determined by assay-based typing. A de-identified subject ID, COVID-19 status, age in years and sex were almost always included in the sample metadata. Study-wide findings and limitations: How much clinical and demographic metadata was included differed by source and by participant, and the metadata was provided uncurated.

Points on this clone: Its antigen specificity is not known. Within one base of it there is no much larger clone, and no base qualities were kept.

TCRbeta CDR3 regions were amplified from genomic DNA by means of the immunoSEQ Assay, a bias-controlled multiplex PCR. Processing in the source paper ran as follows. The number of nucleated cells in each sample was estimated by amplification of reference gene primers within the assay. To quantify the absolute abundance of each unique TCRbeta CDR3 rearrangement, sequence reads were collapsed and filtered. Productive Simpson clonality was computed per sample as the square root of Simpson's diversity index over productive rearrangements. The table was pulled from immuneACCESS by TCRdb, which kept in-frame rearrangements only. Such tables lose some clones; where checked, under half of the loss comes from unresolved V genes, and the rest has no known cause. V and J calls and clone size are those listed in that table; D and trimming were worked out from the DNA. Counted in this sample were a few hundred thousand clones; roughly 80% of them appeared once. The top ten clones comprise around 5.5% of the sample.

A second Seattle source provided samples from volunteer blood donors who had recovered from COVID-19. Collaborating institutions collected whole blood in K2EDTA tubes following their own protocols. For TCRbeta analysis, collaborator samples were shipped as frozen whole blood, as isolated PBMCs, or as DNA extracted from either sample type. Sequences were obtained from peripheral blood. This receptor was obtained from a woman aged 60-70 years who had recovered from COVID-19.

CDR3 protein: CASSSIAGGSTDTQYF. The sequence in DNA is TGCGCCAGCAGCTCAATAGCGGGGGGGAGCACAGATACGCAGTATTTT. This chain is built from TRBV5-1 and TRBJ2-3, with 11 bases aligning to TRBD2. V is trimmed back by 3 bases and J by 0 bases, and the junction contains 3 bases that no gene match accounts for. Reading from cysteine to phenylalanine, the CDR3 counts 16 amino acids. This entry keeps only the CDR3 DNA: 48 bases, framed from base 1. Based on the germline V gene, the CDR1 and CDR2 sequences are SGHRS and YFSETQ.